This TCR beta chain was captured in a study of blood T cell repertoires in COVID-19. Across the study: PBMCs, B-cell-depleted T cells, or T cells were the source of the cDNA or gDNA that made up the material.

Germline V gene data show CDR1 as SGHVS and CDR2 as FQNEAQ. Trimming took 2 bases from V and 2 from J; bases not matched to a gene: 2. The CDR3 sequence is 16 residues long. Sequenced by immunoSEQ multiplex PCR; TCRdb stores in-frame clones only, minus some. The sample has about 160,000 clones, 80% to 90% seen once. The chain joins TRBV7-8 to TRBJ2-5; 13 nucleotides align to TRBD2. This TCR came from an older woman with COVID-19, enrolled during active disease. The sequencing input was peripheral blood. The CDR3 nucleotides are TGTGCCAGCAGCTTATTGGGACTAGCGGGGCAAGAGACCCAGTACTTC. Amino acids: CASSLLGLAGQETQYF.